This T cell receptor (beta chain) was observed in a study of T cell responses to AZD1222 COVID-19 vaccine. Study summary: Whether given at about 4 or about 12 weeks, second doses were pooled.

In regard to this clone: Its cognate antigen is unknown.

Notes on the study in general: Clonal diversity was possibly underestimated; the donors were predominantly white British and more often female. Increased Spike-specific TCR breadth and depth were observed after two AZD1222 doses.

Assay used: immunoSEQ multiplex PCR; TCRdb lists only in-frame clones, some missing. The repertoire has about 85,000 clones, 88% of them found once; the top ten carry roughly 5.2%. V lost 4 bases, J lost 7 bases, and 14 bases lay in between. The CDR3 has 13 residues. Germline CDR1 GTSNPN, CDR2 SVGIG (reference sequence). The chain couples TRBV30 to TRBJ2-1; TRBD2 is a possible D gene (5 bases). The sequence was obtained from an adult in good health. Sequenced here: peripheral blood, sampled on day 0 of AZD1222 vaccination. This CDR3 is CAWIPGFDNEQFF. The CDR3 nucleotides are TGTGCCTGGATTCCGGGATTTGATAATGAGCAGTTCTTC.